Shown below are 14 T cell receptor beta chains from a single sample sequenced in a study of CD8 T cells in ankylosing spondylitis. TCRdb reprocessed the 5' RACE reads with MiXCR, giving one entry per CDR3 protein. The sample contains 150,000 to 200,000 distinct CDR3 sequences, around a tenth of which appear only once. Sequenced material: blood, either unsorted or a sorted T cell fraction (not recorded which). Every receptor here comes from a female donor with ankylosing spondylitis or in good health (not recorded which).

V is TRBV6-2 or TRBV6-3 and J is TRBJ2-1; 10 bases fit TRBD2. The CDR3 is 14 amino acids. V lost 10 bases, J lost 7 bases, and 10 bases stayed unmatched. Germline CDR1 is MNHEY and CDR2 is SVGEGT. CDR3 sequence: CATCEAGGWNEQFF. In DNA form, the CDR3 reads TGTGCCACTTGTGAAGCGGGAGGGTGGAATGAGCAGTTCTTC.

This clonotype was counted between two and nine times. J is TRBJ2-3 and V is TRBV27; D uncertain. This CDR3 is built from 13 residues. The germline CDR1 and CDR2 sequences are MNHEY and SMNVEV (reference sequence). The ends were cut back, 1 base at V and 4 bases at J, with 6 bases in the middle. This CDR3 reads CASSLWNADTQYF. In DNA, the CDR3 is TGTGCCAGCAGTTTATGGAACGCAGATACGCAGTATTTT.

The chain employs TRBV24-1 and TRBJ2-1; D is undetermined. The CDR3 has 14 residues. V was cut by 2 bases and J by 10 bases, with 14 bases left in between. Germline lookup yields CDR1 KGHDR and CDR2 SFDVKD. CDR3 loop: CATSDSIGLEEQFF. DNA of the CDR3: TGTGCCACCAGTGATTCCATCGGCCTGGAAGAGCAGTTCTTC.

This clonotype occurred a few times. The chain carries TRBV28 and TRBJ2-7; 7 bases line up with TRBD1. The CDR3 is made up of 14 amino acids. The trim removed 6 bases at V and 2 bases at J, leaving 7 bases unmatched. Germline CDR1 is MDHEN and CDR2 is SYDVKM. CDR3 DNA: TGTGCCAGCAGCCCAGGGACAGCTCCCTACGAGCAGTACTTC. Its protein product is CASSPGTAPYEQYF.

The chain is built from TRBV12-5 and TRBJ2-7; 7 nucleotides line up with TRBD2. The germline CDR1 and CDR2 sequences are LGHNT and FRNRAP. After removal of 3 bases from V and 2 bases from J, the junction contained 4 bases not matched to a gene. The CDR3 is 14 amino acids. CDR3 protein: CASGFRGSPYEQYF. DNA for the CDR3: TGTGCTAGTGGTTTCCGCGGGAGTCCCTACGAGCAGTACTTC.

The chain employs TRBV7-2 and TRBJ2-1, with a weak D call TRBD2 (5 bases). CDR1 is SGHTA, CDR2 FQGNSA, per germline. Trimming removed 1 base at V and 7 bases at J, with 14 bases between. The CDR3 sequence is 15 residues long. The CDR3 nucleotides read TGTGCCAGCAGCTTAGGGCCCGGGATGGCAAATGAGCAGTTCTTC. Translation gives CASSLGPGMANEQFF.

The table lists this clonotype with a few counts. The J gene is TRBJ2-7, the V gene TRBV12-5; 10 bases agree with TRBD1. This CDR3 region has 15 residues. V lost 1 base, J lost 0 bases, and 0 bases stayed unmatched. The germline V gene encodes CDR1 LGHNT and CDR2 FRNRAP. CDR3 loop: CASGLGTGGSYEQYF. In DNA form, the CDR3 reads TGTGCTAGTGGTTTGGGGACAGGGGGCTCCTACGAGCAGTACTTC.

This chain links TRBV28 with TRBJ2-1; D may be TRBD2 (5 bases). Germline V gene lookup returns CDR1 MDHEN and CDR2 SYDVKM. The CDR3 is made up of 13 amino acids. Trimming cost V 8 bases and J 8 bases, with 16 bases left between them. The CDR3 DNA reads TGTGCCAGCCATAAACCCCTCGGGGATGAGCAGTTCTTC. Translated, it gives CASHKPLGDEQFF.

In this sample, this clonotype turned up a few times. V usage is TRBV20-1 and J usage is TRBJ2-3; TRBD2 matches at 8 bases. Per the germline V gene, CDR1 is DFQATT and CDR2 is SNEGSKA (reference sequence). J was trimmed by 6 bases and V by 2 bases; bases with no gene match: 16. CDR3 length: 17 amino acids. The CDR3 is CSARPYRSGKKGDTQYF. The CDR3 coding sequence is TGCAGTGCTAGACCATATCGTAGCGGGAAAAAGGGGGATACGCAGTATTTT.

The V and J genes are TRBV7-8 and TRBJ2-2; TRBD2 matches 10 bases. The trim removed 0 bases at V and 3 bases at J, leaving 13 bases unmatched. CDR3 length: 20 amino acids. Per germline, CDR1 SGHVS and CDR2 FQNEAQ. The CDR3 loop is CASSLARLSSGRTDTGELFF. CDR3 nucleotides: TGTGCCAGCAGCTTAGCGCGGTTGAGTAGCGGGAGGACGGACACCGGGGAGCTGTTTTTT.

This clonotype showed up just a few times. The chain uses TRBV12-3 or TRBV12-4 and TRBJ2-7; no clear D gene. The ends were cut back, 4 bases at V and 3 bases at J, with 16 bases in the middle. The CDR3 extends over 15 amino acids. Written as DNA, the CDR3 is TGTGCCAGCAGTTCATCCGGTAAGGGTAACTACGAGCAGTACTTC. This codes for CASSSSGKGNYEQYF.

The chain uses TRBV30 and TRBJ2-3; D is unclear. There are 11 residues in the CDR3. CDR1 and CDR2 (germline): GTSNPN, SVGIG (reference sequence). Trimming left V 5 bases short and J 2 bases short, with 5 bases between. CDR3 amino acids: CAWEFTDTQYF. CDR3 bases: TGTGCCTGGGAATTCACAGATACGCAGTATTTT.

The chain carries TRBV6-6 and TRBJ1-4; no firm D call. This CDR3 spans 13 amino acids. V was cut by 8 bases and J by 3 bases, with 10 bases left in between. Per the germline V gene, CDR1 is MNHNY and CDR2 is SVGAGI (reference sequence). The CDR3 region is CASGPVANEKLFF. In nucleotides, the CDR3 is TGTGCCAGCGGCCCAGTGGCTAATGAAAAACTGTTTTTT.

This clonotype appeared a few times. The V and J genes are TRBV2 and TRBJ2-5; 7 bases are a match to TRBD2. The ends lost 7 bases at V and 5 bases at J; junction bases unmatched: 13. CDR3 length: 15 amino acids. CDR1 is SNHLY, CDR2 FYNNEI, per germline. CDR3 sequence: CASTSGGSRRETQYF. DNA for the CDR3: TGTGCCAGCACTTCGGGGGGTAGCCGTCGGGAGACCCAGTACTTC. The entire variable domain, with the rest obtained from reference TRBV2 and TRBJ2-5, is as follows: EPEVTQTPSHQVTQMGQEVILRCVPISNHLYFYWYRQILGQKVEFLVSFYNNEISEKSEIFDDQFSVERPDGSNFTLKIRSTKLEDSAMYFCASTSGGSRRETQYFGPGTRLLVL.